This TCR beta chain was sequenced during a study of cytomegalovirus exposure and HLA in healthy donors. For this clone: Its antigen is unidentified.

PCR used 60 Vbeta primers and 13 Jbeta primers. Here immunoSEQ multiplex PCR was the method, and the copy in TCRdb shows in-frame clones only, minus some. The sample yields about 150,000 clones, roughly four fifths seen once. The germline CDR1 and CDR2 sequences are SEHNR and FQNEAQ (reference sequence). J was trimmed by 8 bases and V by 6 bases; bases with no gene match: 8. This CDR3 region has 14 residues. General study findings and limits: According to a later analysis, donors in an Asian-associated ancestry cluster reportedly had fewer N-insertions than the roughly 660-donor mean. The study carried out a later analysis of TCR beta sequences. It associated approximately 17,000 of them with specific HLA alleles at a false discovery rate of 0.05.

The clonotype originates from a male donor in good health and CMV-seronegative. The sample was PBMCs. The chain carries TRBV7-9 and TRBJ2-1, with 9 bases lining up with TRBD2. The CDR3 loop reads CASRRGGLEDEQFF. CDR3 coding DNA: TGTGCCAGCAGGCGGGGGGGACTGGAGGATGAGCAGTTCTTC.